The clone carrying this T cell receptor (beta chain) was picked up one time. Its antigen is not known. The trim removed 4 bases at V and 8 bases at J, leaving 5 bases unmatched. Germline-derived CDR1 and CDR2 are MNHEY and SVGAGI. The CDR3 loop spans 14 amino acids. Profiling relied on immunoSEQ multiplex PCR, and the TCRdb table lists in-frame clones only, not all of them. The sample includes tens of thousands of clones, 85% of them seen just once. This record belongs to a study of OX40 agonist ivuxolimab in advanced cancers. Overall study: Participants could have had prior anti-PD-1, anti-PD-L1 or anti-CTLA-4 therapy, and approximately 37% had some.

The study's findings and limits: CD4+ and CD8+ T cells in blood underwent clonal expansion by week 6 at 0.1 to 3.0 mg/kg.

The sample here was CD4+ or CD8+ T cells sorted from blood, taken in a trial of the OX40 agonist ivuxolimab. The chain employs TRBV6-5 and TRBJ1-1; 12 nucleotides line up with TRBD1. This clonotype originated in an adult with an advanced solid tumor such as melanoma, head and neck, liver or kidney cancer. This CDR3 reads CASSSGQGAREAFF. The CDR3, as DNA: TGTGCCAGCAGTTCGGGACAGGGGGCGAGGGAAGCTTTCTTT.